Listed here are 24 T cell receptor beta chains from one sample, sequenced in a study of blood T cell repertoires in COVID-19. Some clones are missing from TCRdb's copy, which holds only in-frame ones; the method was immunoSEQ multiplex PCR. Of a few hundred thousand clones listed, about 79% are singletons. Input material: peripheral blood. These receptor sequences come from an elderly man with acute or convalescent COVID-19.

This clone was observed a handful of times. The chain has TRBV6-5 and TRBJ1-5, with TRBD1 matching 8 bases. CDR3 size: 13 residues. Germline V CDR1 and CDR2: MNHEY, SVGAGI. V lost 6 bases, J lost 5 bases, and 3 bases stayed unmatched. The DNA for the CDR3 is TGTGCCAGCAGCCCGACAGGGGATCAGCCCCAGCATTTT. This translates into CASSPTGDQPQHF.

CDR3 DNA: TGTGCCAGCAGCCAAGTACCGGGACTAGCTCACTACGAGCAGTACTTC. Translating it yields CASSQVPGLAHYEQYF. The chain couples TRBV3-1 (or the pseudogene TRBV3-2) to TRBJ2-7; 9 bases are shared with TRBD2. The CDR3 consists of 16 residues. Unmatched junction bases numbered 7, after V lost 1 base and J lost 3 bases. Germline CDR1 is LGHDT and CDR2 is YNNKEL (reference sequence).

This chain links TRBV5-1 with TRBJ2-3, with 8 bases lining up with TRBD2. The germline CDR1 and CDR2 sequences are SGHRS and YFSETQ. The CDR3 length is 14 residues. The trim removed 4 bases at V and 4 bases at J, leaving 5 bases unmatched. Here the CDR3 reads CASSASGRADTQYF. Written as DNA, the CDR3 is TGCGCCAGCAGCGCTTCCGGGAGGGCAGATACGCAGTATTTT.

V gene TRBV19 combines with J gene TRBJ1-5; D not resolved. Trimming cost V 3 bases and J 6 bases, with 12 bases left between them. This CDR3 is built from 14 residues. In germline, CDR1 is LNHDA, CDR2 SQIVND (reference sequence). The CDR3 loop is CASSIALPGQPQHF. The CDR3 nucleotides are TGTGCCAGTAGTATTGCCCTTCCGGGTCAGCCCCAGCATTTT.

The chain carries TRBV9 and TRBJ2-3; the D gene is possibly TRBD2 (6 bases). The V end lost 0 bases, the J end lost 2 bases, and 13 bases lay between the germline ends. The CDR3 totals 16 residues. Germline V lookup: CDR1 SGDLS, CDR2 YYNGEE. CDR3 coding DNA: TGTGCCAGCAGCGTAGGAGGACTACCAAACACAGATACGCAGTATTTT. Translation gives CASSVGGLPNTDTQYF.

CDR3 region: CARSQTGGGLGYTF. CDR3 nucleotide sequence: TGTGCCAGAAGCCAAACAGGGGGCGGACTCGGCTACACCTTC. The gene calls are TRBV5-3 and TRBJ1-2; 9 positions agree with TRBD1. TRBV5-3 is an ORF; its function is uncertain. V gave up 4 bases and J gave up 8 bases; unmatched junction bases: 9. CDR3 size: 14 residues.

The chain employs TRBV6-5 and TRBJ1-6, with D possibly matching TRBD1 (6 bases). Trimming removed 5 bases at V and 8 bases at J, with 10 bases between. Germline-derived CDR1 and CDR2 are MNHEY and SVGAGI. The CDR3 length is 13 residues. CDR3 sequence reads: CASSRQDDSPLHF. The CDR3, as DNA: TGTGCCAGCAGTCGACAGGATGATTCACCCCTCCACTTT.

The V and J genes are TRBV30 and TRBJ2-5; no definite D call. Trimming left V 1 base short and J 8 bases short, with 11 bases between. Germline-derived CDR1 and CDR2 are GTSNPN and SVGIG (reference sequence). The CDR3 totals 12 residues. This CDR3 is CAWSAIPPTQYF. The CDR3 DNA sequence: TGTGCCTGGAGTGCTATCCCCCCCACCCAGTACTTC.

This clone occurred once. The CDR3 protein is CASSQPPGGQYF. In nucleotides, the CDR3 is TGTGCCAGCAGCCAACCCCCGGGAGGGCAGTACTTC. The J gene is TRBJ2-7, the V gene TRBV3-1 (or the pseudogene TRBV3-2); 7 bases match TRBD2. The junction had 4 bases not matched to a gene; V was cut back by 2 bases and J by 9 bases. CDR1 and CDR2 (germline): LGHDT, YNNKEL (reference sequence). The CDR3 spans 12 residues.

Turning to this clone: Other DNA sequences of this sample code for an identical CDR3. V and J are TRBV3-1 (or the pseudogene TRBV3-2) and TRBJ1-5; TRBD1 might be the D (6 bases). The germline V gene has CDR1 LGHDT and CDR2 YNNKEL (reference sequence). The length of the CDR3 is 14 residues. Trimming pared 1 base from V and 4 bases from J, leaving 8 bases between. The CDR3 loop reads CASSQATGNQPQHF. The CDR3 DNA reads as TGTGCCAGCAGCCAAGCGACAGGAAATCAGCCCCAGCATTTT.

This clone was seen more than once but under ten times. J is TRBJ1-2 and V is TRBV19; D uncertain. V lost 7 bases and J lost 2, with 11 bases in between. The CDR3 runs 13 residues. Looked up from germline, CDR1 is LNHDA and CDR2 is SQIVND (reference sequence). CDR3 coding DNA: TGTGCCAGTACCATGGGCAGGAACTATGGCTACACCTTC. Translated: CASTMGRNYGYTF.

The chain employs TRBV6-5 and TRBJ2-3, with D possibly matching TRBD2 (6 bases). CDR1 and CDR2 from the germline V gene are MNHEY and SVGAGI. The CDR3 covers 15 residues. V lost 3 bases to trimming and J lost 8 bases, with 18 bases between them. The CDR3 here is CASSYRDLRIGTQYF. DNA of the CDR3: TGTGCCAGCAGTTATCGGGACTTAAGGATAGGTACGCAGTATTTT.

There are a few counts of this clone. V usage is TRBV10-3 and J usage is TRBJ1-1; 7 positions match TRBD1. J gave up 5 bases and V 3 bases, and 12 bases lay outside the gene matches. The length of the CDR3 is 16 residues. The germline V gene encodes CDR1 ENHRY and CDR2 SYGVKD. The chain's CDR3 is CAISDLEAGGWTEAFF. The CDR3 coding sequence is TGTGCCATCAGTGACCTTGAGGCAGGGGGATGGACTGAAGCTTTCTTT.

The CDR3 DNA is TGTGCCAGCTCACCACCGGGCACAGGACCCTACAATGAGCAGTTCTTC. Amino acid sequence: CASSPPGTGPYNEQFF. The chain couples TRBV18 to TRBJ2-1, with D tentatively TRBD1 (5 bases). Trimming left V 0 bases short and J 2 bases short, with 11 bases between. This CDR3 contains 16 residues. Germline assignment: CDR1 KGHSH and CDR2 LQKENI. The full variable domain, in which reference TRBV18 and TRBJ2-1 provide the parts outside the CDR3, is NAGVMQNPRHLVRRRGQEARLRCSPMKGHSHVYWYRQLPEEGLKFMVYLQKENIIDESGMPKERFSAEFPKEGPSILRIQQVVRGDSAAYFCASSPPGTGPYNEQFFGPGTRLTVL.

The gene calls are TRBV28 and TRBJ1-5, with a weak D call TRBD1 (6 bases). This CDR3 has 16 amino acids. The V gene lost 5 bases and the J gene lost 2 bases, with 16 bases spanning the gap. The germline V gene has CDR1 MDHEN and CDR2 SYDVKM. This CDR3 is CASSPPWGQGNQPQHF. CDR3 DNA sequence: TGTGCCAGCAGTCCACCCTGGGGGCAGGGCAATCAGCCCCAGCATTTT. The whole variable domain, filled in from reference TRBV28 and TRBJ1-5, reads DVKVTQSSRYLVKRTGEKVFLECVQDMDHENMFWYRQDPGLGLRLIYFSYDVKMKEKGDIPEGYSVSREKKERFSLILESASTNQTSMYLCASSPPWGQGNQPQHFGDGTRLSIL.

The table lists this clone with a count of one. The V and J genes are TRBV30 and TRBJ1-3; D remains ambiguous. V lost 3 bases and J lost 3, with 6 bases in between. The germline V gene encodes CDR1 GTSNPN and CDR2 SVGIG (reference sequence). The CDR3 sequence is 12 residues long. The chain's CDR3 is CAWSPGGNTIYF. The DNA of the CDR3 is TGTGCCTGGAGCCCCGGTGGAAACACCATATATTTT.

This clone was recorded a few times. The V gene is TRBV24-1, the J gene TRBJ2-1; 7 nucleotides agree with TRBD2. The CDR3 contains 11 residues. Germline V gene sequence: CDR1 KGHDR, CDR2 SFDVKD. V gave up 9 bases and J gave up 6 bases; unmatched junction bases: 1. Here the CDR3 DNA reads TGTGCCACCGGGGGGGGCAATGAGCAGTTCTTC. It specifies CATGGGNEQFF.

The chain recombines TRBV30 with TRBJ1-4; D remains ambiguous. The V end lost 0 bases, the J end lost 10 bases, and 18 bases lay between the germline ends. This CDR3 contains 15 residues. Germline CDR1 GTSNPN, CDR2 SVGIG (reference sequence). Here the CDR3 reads CAWSVSQSSSGKLFF. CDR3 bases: TGTGCCTGGAGTGTATCCCAGAGCAGTTCGGGAAAACTGTTTTTT.

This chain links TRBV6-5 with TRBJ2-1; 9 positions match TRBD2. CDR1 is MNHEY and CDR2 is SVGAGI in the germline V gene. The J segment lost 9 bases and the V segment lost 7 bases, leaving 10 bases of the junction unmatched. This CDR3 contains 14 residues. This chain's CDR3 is CASIAASGAPEQFF. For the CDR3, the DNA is TGTGCCAGCATAGCGGCTAGCGGGGCCCCTGAGCAGTTCTTC.

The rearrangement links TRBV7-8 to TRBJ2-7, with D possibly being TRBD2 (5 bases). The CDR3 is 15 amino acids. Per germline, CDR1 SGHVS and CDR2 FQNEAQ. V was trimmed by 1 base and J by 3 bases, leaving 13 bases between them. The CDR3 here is CASSLVDSAVYEQYF. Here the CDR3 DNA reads TGTGCCAGCAGCTTAGTTGACTCAGCGGTCTACGAGCAGTACTTC.

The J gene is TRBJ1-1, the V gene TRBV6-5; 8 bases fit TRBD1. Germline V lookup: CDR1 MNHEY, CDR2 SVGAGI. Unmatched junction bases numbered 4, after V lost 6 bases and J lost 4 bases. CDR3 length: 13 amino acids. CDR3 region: CASSYTGGTEAFF. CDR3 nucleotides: TGTGCCAGCAGCTACACAGGGGGCACTGAAGCTTTCTTT.

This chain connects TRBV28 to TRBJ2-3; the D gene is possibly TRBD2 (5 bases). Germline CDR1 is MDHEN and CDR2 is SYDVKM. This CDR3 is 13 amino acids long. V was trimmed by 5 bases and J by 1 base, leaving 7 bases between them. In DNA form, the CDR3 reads TGTGCCAGCAGTACCGGGGGCACAGATACGCAGTATTTT. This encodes CASSTGGTDTQYF.

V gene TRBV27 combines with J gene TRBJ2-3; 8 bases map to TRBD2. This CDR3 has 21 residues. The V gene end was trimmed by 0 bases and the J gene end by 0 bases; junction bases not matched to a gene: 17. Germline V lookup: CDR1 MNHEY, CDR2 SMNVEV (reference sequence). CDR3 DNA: TGTGCCAGCAGTTTATCAGGGCGGGGGGCTAGGCGGGGGCATAGCACAGATACGCAGTATTTT. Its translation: CASSLSGRGARRGHSTDTQYF.

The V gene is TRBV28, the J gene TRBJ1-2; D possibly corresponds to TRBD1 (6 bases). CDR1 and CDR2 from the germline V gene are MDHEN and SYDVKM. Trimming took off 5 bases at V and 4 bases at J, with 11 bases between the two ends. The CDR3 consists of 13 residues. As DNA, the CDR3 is TGTGCCAGCAGTCGGACAGCACCCTATGGCTACACCTTC. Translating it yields CASSRTAPYGYTF.